This is a list of T cell receptor beta chains from one sample in a study of siplizumab effects on memory and regulatory T cells. TCRdb's table, derived via immunoSEQ multiplex PCR, lists solely in-frame clones and lacks some. There are 50,000 or so clones in the sample; about 90% occur only once, and 0.35% lies in the top ten. The sample was naive CD8+ T cells sorted from blood. These receptors were obtained from a human donor in good health. Both conserved end residues are part of each CDR3. Fields, in order: CDR3 protein, J gene, V gene.

CASPRGETYEQYF	TRBJ2-7	TRBV5-8
CASSLGGTYEQYF	TRBJ2-7	TRBV5-6
CASKDRGSDEQYF	TRBJ2-7	TRBV2
CASSLGAGSEAFF	TRBJ1-1	TRBV5-4
CASSIQGATYEQYF	TRBJ2-7	TRBV19
CASTPKVLGTGHNEQFF	TRBJ2-1	TRBV7-6
CASSLSGVSYEQYF	TRBJ2-7	TRBV5-5
CASSTTSVLADTQYF	TRBJ2-3	TRBV19
CASSLGGPGDNEQFF	TRBJ2-1	TRBV5-6
CASSPRDYYNEQFF	TRBJ2-1	TRBV7-9
CASSLVQGASEQYF	TRBJ2-7	TRBV7-9
CASEEVSYEQYF	TRBJ2-7	TRBV2
CASSQTGDTEAFF	TRBJ1-1	TRBV5-4
CASSDFGSGRAGDTQYF	TRBJ2-3	TRBV25-1
CASSHSYEQYF	TRBJ2-7	TRBV7-9
CARGTVNTGELFF	TRBJ2-2	TRBV2
CASSLAPGLARYNEQFF	TRBJ2-1	TRBV7-6
CSVEGTAYSGNTIYF	TRBJ1-3	TRBV29-1
CASRKQANTEAFF	TRBJ1-1	TRBV19
CASSYIGTSGSYEQYF	TRBJ2-7	TRBV19
CASSHLKGGHYGYTF	TRBJ1-2	TRBV4-1
CASSYWTSGAYEQYF	TRBJ2-7	TRBV5-6
CASIMAGQGAASFGGTF	TRBJ1-2	TRBV7-9
CASSLGTSGGNEQFF	TRBJ2-1	TRBV27
CASRAKGGTEAFF	TRBJ1-1	TRBV10-1
CASSQGRGWNEQYF	TRBJ2-7	TRBV14
CASSFRAGAANTGELFF	TRBJ2-2	TRBV27
CASIDGWTEAFF	TRBJ1-1	TRBV2
CASSQSQETQYF	TRBJ2-5	TRBV4-1
CASSQDRLRGPGTGELFF	TRBJ2-2	TRBV4-2
CASSENTEAFF	TRBJ1-1	TRBV6-1
CASSISHEQFF	TRBJ2-1	TRBV19